The rows below give T cell receptor beta chains drawn from one sample of a study of immune characterization of retroperitoneal liposarcoma. TCRdb passed the PCR reads through MiXCR, listing each CDR3 protein once. The repertoire includes some 9,600 distinct CDR3 sequences, approximately 35% of them detected once, and 20% to 25% sits in the top ten. The sample comprised tumor tissue. Source of these receptors: a male donor with retroperitoneal liposarcoma. The conserved cysteine and the conserved F or W are not part of the CDR3 here.

v_call	j_call	cdr3_aa
TRBV7-2	TRBJ2-1	ASSLGLAGIEQF
TRBV10-1	TRBJ2-1	ASSKQGGHNEQF
TRBV6-1	TRBJ2-3	ASTLTDTDTQY
TRBV7-6	TRBJ2-1	ASSLYGGQGETQF
TRBV12-3/TRBV12-4	TRBJ2-3	ASSTKGSTDTQY
TRBV6-6	TRBJ2-3	ASREPFGGTDTQY
TRBV6-1	TRBJ1-1	ASSYSSSPQAF
TRBV12-3/TRBV12-4	-	ASSLVEISYEQY
TRBV12-3/TRBV12-4	TRBJ2-3	ASSFSGGTDTQY
TRBV27	TRBJ2-1	ASSLSRGGTNEQF
TRBV6-2/TRBV6-3	TRBJ2-1	ASSSRTSGSYNEQF
TRBV6-5	TRBJ2-1	ASSYKGAVKWANNEQF
TRBV7-6	TRBJ2-1	ASSYFREAEQF
TRBV24-1	TRBJ2-1	ATSDVTAAGSYNEQF
TRBV6-6	TRBJ2-1	ASSYSGWYEQF
TRBV7-2	TRBJ2-5	ASSLVLQETQY
TRBV12-3/TRBV12-4	-	ASSLVAGGLNEQF
TRBV6-9	TRBJ2-3	ASSFDRSTDTQY
TRBV6-1	TRBJ2-1	ASSEWGQGSYNEQF
TRBV12-3/TRBV12-4	TRBJ2-1	ASTPLSGKDYNEQF
TRBV25-1	-	ASSGTSGHPSSYNEQY
TRBV6-1	TRBJ2-1	ASSEGVGRGHNEQF
TRBV7-8	TRBJ2-1	ASTLGGGQETQF
TRBV7-6	TRBJ2-1	ASSLGRGRSVEQF